The table lists the clone carrying this T cell receptor (beta chain) with a count of one. Germline loops: CDR1 SGHRS, CDR2 YFSETQ. The length of the CDR3 is 16 residues. V gave up 4 bases and J gave up 1 base; unmatched junction bases: 3. Produced via immunoSEQ multiplex PCR; TCRdb's table is partial and in-frame only. This table holds 150,000 to 200,000 clones, around 87% found once. This record belongs to a study of blood T cell repertoires in COVID-19. Across the whole study: Sites across the United States, Italy and Spain contributed samples from acute and convalescent COVID-19. Nucleic acid was either cDNA or gDNA, and it came from T cells, B-cell-depleted T cells, or PBMCs.

A Seattle source enrolled patients during active infection and followed them longitudinally. The V gene is TRBV5-1, the J gene TRBJ2-2; TRBD1 aligns across 11 bases. The origin of this receptor is a woman in her 70s with COVID-19, enrolled during active disease. The specimen was peripheral blood. The DNA for the CDR3 is TGCGCCAGCAGCCCGGGACAGGGGGTGAACACCGGGGAGCTGTTTTTT. This encodes CASSPGQGVNTGELFF.